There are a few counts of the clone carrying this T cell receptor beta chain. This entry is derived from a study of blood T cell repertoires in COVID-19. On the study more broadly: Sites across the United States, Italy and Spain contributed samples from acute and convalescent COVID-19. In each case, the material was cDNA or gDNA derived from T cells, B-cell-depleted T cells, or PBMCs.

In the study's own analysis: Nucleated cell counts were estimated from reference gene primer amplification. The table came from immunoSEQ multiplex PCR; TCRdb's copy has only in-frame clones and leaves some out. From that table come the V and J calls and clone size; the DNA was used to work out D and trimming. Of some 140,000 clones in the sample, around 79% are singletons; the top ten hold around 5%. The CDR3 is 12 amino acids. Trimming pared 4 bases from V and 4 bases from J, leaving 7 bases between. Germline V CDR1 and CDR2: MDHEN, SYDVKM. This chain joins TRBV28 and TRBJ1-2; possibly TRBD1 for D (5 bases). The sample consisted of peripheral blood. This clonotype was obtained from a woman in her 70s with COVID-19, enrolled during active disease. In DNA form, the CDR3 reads TGTGCCAGCAGTTCGGACACCTATGGCTACACCTTC. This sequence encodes CASSSDTYGYTF.